These 3 T cell receptor beta chains share one sample of origin, sequenced in a study of technical replicates of blood from a few donors. The method was immunoSEQ multiplex PCR; TCRdb's version includes in-frame clones alone and lacks a portion of them. The data contain about 73,000 clones, 93% of them singletons. Sequences were obtained from T cells isolated from PBMCs. Receptors were obtained from a human donor in good health.

The V and J genes are TRBV27 and TRBJ2-7; a weak D match, TRBD2 (6 bases). Trimming took 4 bases from V and 2 from J, leaving 21 bases between them. CDR1 and CDR2 from the germline V gene are MNHEY and SMNVEV (reference sequence). The CDR3 has 17 amino acids. CDR3 sequence reads: CASSSLVNRGETYEQYF. As DNA, the CDR3 is TGTGCCAGCAGTTCCTTAGTTAATCGCGGGGAAACCTACGAGCAGTACTTC.

The genes are TRBV9 and TRBJ2-7; 8 nucleotides agree with TRBD2. CDR3 length: 16 residues. Losses at the gene ends were 0 bases for V and 5 bases for J; bases not matched to a gene: 10. CDR1 and CDR2 from the germline V gene are SGDLS and YYNGEE. For the CDR3, the DNA is TGTGCCAGCAGCGTAGCTATCAGCGGGAGCTCTAACGAGCAGTACTTC. It encodes CASSVAISGSSNEQYF.

The chain has TRBV5-1 and TRBJ2-7; D possibly corresponds to TRBD1 (5 bases). Germline loops: CDR1 SGHRS, CDR2 YFSETQ. The CDR3 is 14 amino acids. Trimming cost V 2 bases and J 5 bases, with 14 bases left between them. CDR3 coding DNA: TGCGCCAGCAGCTTTTTCAGGGCAGGGAACGAGCAGTACTTC. Residues: CASSFFRAGNEQYF. Filled out from reference TRBV5-1 and TRBJ2-7, the complete variable domain reads KAGVTQTPRYLIKTRGQQVTLSCSPISGHRSVSWYQQTPGQGLQFLFEYFSETQRNKGNFPGRFSGRQFSNSRSEMNVSTLELGDSALYLCASSFFRAGNEQYFGPGTRLTVT.